This T cell receptor beta chain is drawn from a study of blood T cell repertoires in COVID-19. Study summary: The origin of the acute and convalescent COVID-19 samples was the United States, Italy and Spain.

Deletions cut 0 bases from V and 1 base from J, with 19 bases between. Germline V gene sequence: CDR1 SGHTA, CDR2 FQGNSA. This CDR3 comprises 18 residues. The protocol was immunoSEQ multiplex PCR, while the TCRdb copy is restricted to in-frame clones and leaves out a portion. This sample carries roughly 320,000 clones, 90% of them seen once, and the ten largest clones take roughly 3.9%. The source material was PBMCs or T cells enriched from blood (not recorded which). The sequence was collected from a woman aged 25 to 39 who had been exposed to COVID-19. The V and J genes are TRBV7-2 and TRBJ2-7; perhaps TRBD2 as D (7 bases). The CDR3: CASSLAGGLGASSYEQYF. The CDR3 DNA reads TGTGCCAGCAGCTTAGCGGGGGGGCTGGGGGCGAGTTCCTACGAGCAGTACTTC.